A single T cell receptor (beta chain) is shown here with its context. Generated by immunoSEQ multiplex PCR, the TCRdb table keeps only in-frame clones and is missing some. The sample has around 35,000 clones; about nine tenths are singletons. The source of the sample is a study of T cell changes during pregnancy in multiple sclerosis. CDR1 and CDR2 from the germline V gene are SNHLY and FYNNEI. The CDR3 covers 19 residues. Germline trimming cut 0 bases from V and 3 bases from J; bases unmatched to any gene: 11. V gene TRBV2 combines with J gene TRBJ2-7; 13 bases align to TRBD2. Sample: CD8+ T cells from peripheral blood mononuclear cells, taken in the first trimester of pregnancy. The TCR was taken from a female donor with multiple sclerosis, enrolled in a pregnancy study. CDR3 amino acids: CASSEAWTWTSGSVYEQYF. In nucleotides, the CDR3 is TGTGCCAGCAGTGAAGCCTGGACTTGGACTAGCGGGAGTGTCTACGAGCAGTACTTC.